The source of this TCR beta chain is a study of regulatory T cells in long-lasting Graves disease. The wider study: Disease was considered persistent Graves' disease after over 5 years of antithyroid drugs (with positive TSH receptor antibodies).

Stated time point: persistent/refractory GD, antithyroid drugs over 5 years with positive TRAb. From RNA extracted from PBMCs, the TCR library was made. The patients were drawn from one endocrinology department in Xi'an, China. Trimming removed 3 bases from V and 3 bases from J, with 14 bases in between. Germline-derived CDR1 and CDR2 are DFQATT and SNEGSKA (reference sequence). This CDR3 has 14 amino acids. Notes on the study in general: Those with persistent Graves' had less TCR diversity than newly diagnosed patients.

To note about this clonotype: Its antigen is not identified.

Building of the TCR beta libraries involved iRepertoire HTBI primers and Arm-PCR of CDR3 regions. TCRdb re-analysed the multiplex PCR reads in MiXCR, keeping a single row per CDR3 protein. The sample contains 400,000 or so distinct CDR3 sequences, around 24% of which appear only once. The receptor's source is a female donor with Graves disease. V and J are TRBV20-1 and TRBJ1-1, with D possibly TRBD1 on 6 matching bases. The sample here was peripheral blood mononuclear cells (PBMCs), taken when the disease was refractory, from a patient treated with antithyroid drugs. The CDR3 region has the DNA TGCAGTGCTAGGTGGGGGGGCAGGGACACTGAAGCTTTCTTT. It is translated as CSARWGGRDTEAFF.